The rows below give T cell receptor beta chains drawn from one sample of a study of early T cells in non-severe SARS-CoV-2 infection. One entry per CDR3 protein results from TCRdb running MiXCR on the 5' RACE reads. The sample includes some 40,000 distinct CDR3 sequences, around 6% of them seen just once. Sequences were derived from whole blood, sampled at baseline. Receptors were obtained from an adult who was a healthcare worker with PCR-confirmed SARS-CoV-2 infection or an uninfected control (not recorded which). Each CDR3 is given with its conserved first and last residue. D genes are given only for firm matches. Only some rows state a clone size, as once, few, many or a class for expanded clones.

TRBJ1-3 TRBD1 many TRBV5-5 CASSSTGAGNTIYF TGTGCCAGCAGCTCGACAGGGGCTGGAAACACCATATATTTT
TRBJ1-5 NA few TRBV5-1 CASSLGASNSNQPQHF TGCGCCAGCAGCTTGGGAGCCAGTAATAGCAATCAGCCCCAGCATTTT
TRBJ2-6 TRBD1 few TRBV7-9 CASSLGTGGSGANVLTF TGTGCCAGCAGCTTGGGGACAGGGGGCTCTGGGGCCAACGTCCTGACTTTC
TRBJ2-1 NA few TRBV4-1 CASSPSGAVPLRQFF TGCGCCAGCAGCCCCTCAGGCGCAGTCCCCCTGCGGCAGTTCTTC
TRBJ2-3 NA many TRBV7-2 CASRVGGFTDTQYF TGTGCCAGCAGGGTGGGAGGCTTCACAGATACGCAGTATTTT
TRBJ2-1 TRBD2 NA TRBV20-1 CSARENPLAGGTNEQFF TGCAGTGCTAGAGAAAACCCACTAGCGGGGGGGACTAATGAGCAGTTCTTC
TRBJ2-7 NA many TRBV20-1 CSALSDSYEQYF TGCAGTGCTCTTAGCGATTCCTACGAGCAGTACTTC
TRBJ2-7 NA many TRBV6-1 CASSGAIGGHEQYF TGTGCCAGCAGTGGGGCGATTGGGGGGCACGAGCAGTACTTC
TRBJ2-1 NA many TRBV20-1 CSARDLWGSRGDEQFF TGCAGTGCTAGAGATCTGTGGGGCAGTAGAGGCGATGAGCAGTTCTTC
TRBJ2-7 TRBD2 many TRBV11-2 CASSPGGYEQYF TGTGCCAGCAGTCCGGGGGGCTACGAGCAGTACTTC
TRBJ2-3 TRBD2 many TRBV29-1 CSSPSGRGTQYF TGCAGCAGTCCTAGCGGGAGGGGTACGCAGTATTTT
TRBJ2-7 NA many TRBV11-2 CASSLDWSPQYEQYF TGTGCCAGCAGCTTAGATTGGTCCCCTCAATACGAGCAGTACTTC
TRBJ2-2 NA many TRBV6-1 CASSELGGNTGELFF TGTGCCAGCAGTGAGCTGGGAGGGAACACCGGGGAGCTGTTTTTT
TRBJ1-6 TRBD1 few TRBV9 CASSVEQGKSPLHF TGTGCCAGCAGCGTAGAACAGGGGAAATCACCCCTCCACTTT
TRBJ1-1 NA few TRBV6-5 CASSYRSTEAFF TGTGCCAGCAGTTACCGCAGCACTGAAGCTTTCTTT
TRBJ2-1 TRBD2 many TRBV7-3 CASRPSGGNLYNEQFF TGTGCCAGCAGACCGAGCGGGGGAAACCTTTACAATGAGCAGTTCTTC
TRBJ2-1 NA many TRBV19 CASSSPGLAQSNEQFF TGTGCCAGTAGTTCTCCGGGGCTAGCGCAATCTAATGAGCAGTTCTTC
TRBJ2-7 NA NA TRBV30 CAWSVSEQYF TGTGCCTGGAGTGTCAGCGAGCAGTACTTC
TRBJ1-1 NA NA TRBV7-2 CASSLARGGEAFF TGTGCCAGCAGCTTAGCGCGGGGGGGTGAAGCTTTCTTT
TRBJ2-6 NA many TRBV12-5 CASGISGANVLTF TGTGCTAGTGGAATCTCTGGGGCCAACGTCCTGACTTTC
TRBJ2-2 NA many TRBV11-2 CASSFPPQQSLRTGELFF TGTGCCAGCAGCTTTCCCCCCCAACAGTCCCTCCGGACCGGGGAGCTGTTTTTT
TRBJ2-2 NA many TRBV7-6 CASTTRGANTGELFF TGTGCCAGCACCACGAGAGGCGCGAACACCGGGGAGCTGTTTTTT
TRBJ2-3 TRBD2 many TRBV27 CASSLTAGSSDTQYF TGTGCCAGCAGTTTAACAGCGGGATCTTCAGATACGCAGTATTTT
TRBJ1-2 NA many TRBV6-5 CASSYSTPGAGGGYTF TGTGCCAGCAGTTACTCTACGCCAGGGGCAGGAGGTGGCTACACCTTC
TRBJ2-5 TRBD2 few TRBV27 CASSALLAGGSQETQYF TGTGCCAGCAGTGCCCTACTAGCGGGCGGAAGCCAAGAGACCCAGTACTTC
TRBJ2-5 NA NA TRBV25-1 CASSDWYYQETQYF TGTGCCAGCAGTGATTGGTACTACCAAGAGACCCAGTACTTC
TRBJ2-7 NA many TRBV4-2 CASRNEGRVEQYF TGTGCCAGCAGAAACGAGGGTCGGGTCGAGCAGTACTTC
TRBJ1-1 NA many TRBV7-2 CASTSTLNTEAFF TGTGCCAGCACCTCCACTTTGAACACTGAAGCTTTCTTT
TRBJ2-7 NA many TRBV6-6 CASRRDRSSYEQYF TGTGCCAGCAGAAGGGACCGGAGCTCCTACGAGCAGTACTTC
TRBJ2-2 TRBD2 NA TRBV10-2 CASSRGLAGVTGELFF TGCGCCAGCAGTAGGGGACTAGCGGGAGTTACCGGGGAGCTGTTTTTT
TRBJ2-2 NA many TRBV20-1 CSARDNLGRAGNTGELFF TGCAGTGCTAGAGATAATTTAGGGAGAGCGGGTAACACCGGGGAGCTGTTTTTT
TRBJ2-1 NA NA TRBV20-1 CSAIQGYNEQFF TGCAGTGCCATACAGGGATACAATGAGCAGTTCTTC
TRBJ2-7 TRBD1 many TRBV9 CASSVRDRVLGHEQYF TGTGCCAGCAGCGTAAGGGACAGGGTCCTCGGTCACGAGCAGTACTTC
TRBJ2-5 TRBD2 many TRBV4-3 CASSQGLAGGQETQYF TGCGCCAGCAGCCAGGGACTAGCGGGGGGGCAAGAGACCCAGTACTTC
TRBJ1-5 NA many TRBV20-1 CSAREGGGNQPQHF TGCAGTGCTAGAGAGGGGGGAGGCAATCAGCCCCAGCATTTT
TRBJ2-3 NA many TRBV5-1 CASSRGLERGQGTDTQYF TGCGCCAGCAGCCGGGGACTAGAAAGGGGGCAAGGCACAGATACGCAGTATTTT
TRBJ2-4 NA few TRBV4-1 CASSLGGLAKNIQYF TGCGCCAGCAGCCTAGGGGGTCTAGCCAAAAACATTCAGTACTTC
TRBJ2-3 TRBD2 NA TRBV6-4 CASSDSTSGVTDTQYF TGTGCCAGCAGTGACTCGACTAGCGGGGTCACAGATACGCAGTATTTT
TRBJ2-1 TRBD2 many TRBV18 CASSSLQLAGGVNEQFF TGTGCCAGCTCATCCCTCCAACTAGCGGGAGGAGTCAATGAGCAGTTCTTC
TRBJ1-5 NA many TRBV6-2/TRBV6-3 CASSYSGTSNQPQHF TGTGCCAGCAGTTACTCCGGGACAAGCAATCAGCCCCAGCATTTT
TRBJ1-6 NA many TRBV5-1 CASSLWGPYNSPLHF TGCGCCAGCAGCTTGTGGGGCCCTTATAATTCACCCCTCCACTTT
TRBJ2-6 TRBD1 NA TRBV7-9 CASSSKGQGSLTGANVLTF TGTGCCAGCAGCTCGAAGGGACAGGGGAGCCTCACTGGGGCCAACGTCCTGACTTTC
TRBJ1-3 NA NA TRBV27 CASSLRGLISGNTIYF TGTGCCAGCAGTTTGAGGGGACTGATCTCTGGAAACACCATATATTTT
TRBJ1-1 NA few TRBV3-1 CASSQTPGLTEAFF TGTGCCAGCAGCCAAACCCCGGGCCTCACTGAAGCTTTCTTT
TRBJ2-5 TRBD1 medium-sized TRBV3-1 CASSQRSTGAFQETQYF TGTGCCAGCAGCCAAAGATCGACAGGGGCCTTCCAAGAGACCCAGTACTTC
TRBJ1-1 NA many TRBV4-1 CASSREKSGNTEAFF TGCGCCAGCAGCCGAGAGAAGAGCGGGAACACTGAAGCTTTCTTT
TRBJ2-1 NA NA TRBV29-1 CSGRQANEQFF TGCAGCGGGCGGCAGGCCAATGAGCAGTTCTTC
TRBJ1-6 TRBD1 many TRBV27 CASSPRGGNSPLHF TGTGCCAGCAGCCCCAGGGGGGGTAATTCACCCCTCCACTTT
TRBJ2-3 NA many TRBV6-5 CASSYLGGREHTDTQYF TGTGCCAGCAGTTACTTAGGCGGCAGGGAGCACACAGATACGCAGTATTTT
TRBJ1-5 NA NA TRBV7-2 CASSLMGQPQHF TGTGCCAGCAGCTTGATGGGGCAGCCCCAGCATTTT
TRBJ1-4 NA few TRBV30 CAWRATPTGSPDEKLFF TGTGCCTGGAGAGCCACCCCCACAGGGTCTCCGGATGAAAAACTGTTTTTT
TRBJ2-7 NA NA TRBV6-5 CARNQDSNYEQYF TGTGCCAGAAACCAGGACAGTAACTACGAGCAGTACTTC
TRBJ2-3 NA NA TRBV6-6 CASSYSETDTQYF TGTGCCAGCAGTTACTCAGAAACAGATACGCAGTATTTT
TRBJ2-7 TRBD2 many TRBV12-3/TRBV12-4 CASSDPGGGSSYEQYF TGTGCCAGCAGTGACCCGGGAGGAGGGTCCTCCTACGAGCAGTACTTC
TRBJ1-4 NA NA TRBV5-4 CASSLDGTSGNEKLFF TGTGCCAGCAGCTTGGACGGGACTTCAGGGAATGAAAAACTGTTTTTT